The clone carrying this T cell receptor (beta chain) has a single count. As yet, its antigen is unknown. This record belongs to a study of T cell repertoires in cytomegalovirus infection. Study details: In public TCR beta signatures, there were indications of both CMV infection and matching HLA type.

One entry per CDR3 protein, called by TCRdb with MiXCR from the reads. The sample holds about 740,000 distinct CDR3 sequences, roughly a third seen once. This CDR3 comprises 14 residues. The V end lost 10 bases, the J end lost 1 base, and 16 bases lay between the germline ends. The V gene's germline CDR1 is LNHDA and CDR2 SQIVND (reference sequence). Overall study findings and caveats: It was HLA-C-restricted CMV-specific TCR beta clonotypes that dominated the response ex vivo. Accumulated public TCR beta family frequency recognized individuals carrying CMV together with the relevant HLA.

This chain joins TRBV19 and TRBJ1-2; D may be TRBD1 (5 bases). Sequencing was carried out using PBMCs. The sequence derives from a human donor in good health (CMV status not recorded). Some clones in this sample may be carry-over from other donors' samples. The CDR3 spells CAITSTRVNYGYTF. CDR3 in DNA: TGTGCCATTACCTCAACCAGGGTTAACTATGGCTACACCTTC.